The source of this TCR beta chain is a study of cytomegalovirus exposure and HLA in healthy donors. Comment on this clone: Antigen unknown.

Notes on the study in general: According to an earlier analysis, most TCR beta V segments yielded productive rearrangements about 87% or about 30% of the time. Reports credit the classifier with highly specific, highly sensitive diagnosis of cytomegalovirus status. For TCR beta chains, V- and J-gene trimming was later linked to a missense DCLRE1C variant.

PCR employed 60 Vbeta and 13 Jbeta primers. Sequencing used immunoSEQ multiplex PCR; TCRdb keeps in-frame clones, though not all of them. This table holds 65,000 to 90,000 clones, approximately 83% found once. The clonotype originates from a man aged 40-55 years in good health and CMV-seronegative. Source material: PBMCs.

CDR3 in amino acids: CASSFAGTGEETQYF. The DNA for the CDR3 is TGCGCCAGCAGCTTTGCCGGGACAGGGGAAGAGACCCAGTACTTC. The gene calls are TRBV5-1 and TRBJ2-5; 10 positions agree with TRBD1. Germline lookup yields CDR1 SGHRS and CDR2 YFSETQ. Trimming took 2 bases from V and 3 from J; bases not matched to a gene: 4. The CDR3 totals 15 residues.